This T cell receptor (beta chain) was documented in a study of T-cell memory formation after mild COVID-19 (dated by TCRdb to about 2021). Study-level background: TCR sequence clusters from the two donors were largely donor specific. In a couple of donors, T-cell clones that expanded and contracted after mild COVID-19 were tracked by sequencing TCRalpha and TCRbeta repertoires over time. Two young, previously healthy adult volunteers, one female and one male, were included in the cohort. General findings and caveats noted by the study authors: The study included only a couple of mild cases, and larger cohorts that include severe cases with pre-infection samples were judged to be necessary. Contracting CD4+ clones appeared mostly in the CM and EM memory subsets, whereas CD8+ clones were enriched in EMRA. SARS-CoV-2 specificity was not confirmed for the second-wave clones peaking on day 37. Balanced CD4/CD8 phenotypes were observed for clones contracting from day 15 to 85, whereas a bias towards CD4+ was observed for a second wave of clones expanding from day 15 to 37. The detection of some responding clones in pre-infection memory suggests that pre-existing cross-reactive memory T cells joined the SARS-CoV-2 response.

Ficoll-Paque density gradient centrifugation was the method used to isolate PBMCs. Instrument used: Illumina NovaSeq 6000. TCRalpha and TCRbeta cDNA libraries were constructed by 5'RACE with constant-segment primers, with sample barcodes and unique molecular identifiers being introduced. Trizol reagent was used to extract RNA from every sample. Libraries were amplified in two PCR steps, with a second sample barcode and Illumina TruSeq adapters added in the second step. Libraries were sequenced on an Illumina NovaSeq with 2 x 150 bp paired-end reads. Concerning the study's data processing: Reads were demultiplexed and collapsed into UMI-guided consensus sequences with migec v1.2.7. Using mixcr v2.1.11, the UMI consensuses were aligned to TRA and TRB V and J templates and assembled into clonotypes. A clonotype was counted as expanded or contracted only when both edgeR and NoisET called the clonotype significant, with the noise models trained on biological replicates. For edgeR calls, the cutoffs were a false discovery rate-adjusted p below 0.01 and a log2 fold-change threshold of 1. As an exploratory analysis of dynamics, max-normalized trajectories of the 1000 most abundant clonotypes were examined with PCA combined with hierarchical clustering. The CD4 or CD8 phenotype of responding clones was assigned using the separately sequenced CD4+ and CD8+ repertoires. The public sequencing data were trimmed at Q25 with fastp and processed into clonotypes with MiXCR by TCRdb, which kept only in-frame beta chains. Rows are combined by CDR3 protein, so each entry shows the most common genes and DNA. These V and J calls rely on TCRdb rather than the paper's analysis. The sample has hundreds of thousands of distinct CDR3 sequences on record, 8.2% of them singletons. 22% of the sample goes to the ten largest clones.

Comments on this clonotype: Its antigen specificity is not known. Base quality data are lacking; no much larger clone is found one base away.

Sequences SEHNR (CDR1) and FQNEAQ (CDR2) are obtained from the germline V gene (reference sequence). V is trimmed back by 5 bases and J by 6 bases, and the junction contains 1 base that no gene match accounts for. The CDR3 measures 14 amino acids from cysteine to phenylalanine. Only the CDR3 DNA is retained, 42 bases long and in frame from the first base. The receptor was isolated from a man between 18 and 35 years old who had mild COVID-19 (a few samples of this study predate the infection). The sample titles of this study are shuffled in the database, so cell type and time point are left out; the donor was told from shared clones. The sample comprised PBMCs or a T cell subset sorted from them (not recorded which). The chain is assembled from TRBV7-9 and TRBJ2-1; 13 nucleotides in the junction match TRBD2. The base sequence is TGTGCCAGCAGCCGACTAGCGGGGGGCAATGAGCAGTTCTTC. The translation is CASSRLAGGNEQFF.